Following are 20 T cell receptor beta chains from one sample sequenced in a study of cytomegalovirus exposure and HLA in healthy donors. Generated by immunoSEQ multiplex PCR, the TCRdb table keeps only in-frame clones and is missing some. The sample consists of more than 85,000 clones, around 83% of them appearing once. The material sequenced was PBMCs. The source is a woman between 18 and 30 years old in good health and CMV-seropositive.

The CDR3 loop is CATSGGPGQGYGYTF. The CDR3 DNA reads as TGTGCCACCAGCGGAGGTCCGGGACAGGGGTATGGCTACACCTTC. V and J are TRBV15 and TRBJ1-2; 10 nucleotides line up with TRBD1. Germline V gene data show CDR1 as LNHNV and CDR2 as YYDKDF (reference sequence). Unmatched junction bases numbered 8, after V lost 5 bases and J lost 5 bases. The CDR3 totals 15 residues.

CDR3 nucleotide sequence: TGTGCCAGCAAAGGGCCCCCGGACAGGGGGTTGGTTAAGCACGAGCAGTACTTC. Translated, it gives CASKGPPDRGLVKHEQYF. J is TRBJ2-7 and V is TRBV27, with 10 bases fitting TRBD1. The ends lost 7 bases at V and 5 bases at J; junction bases unmatched: 20. The CDR3 contains 18 residues. Germline CDR1 is MNHEY and CDR2 is SMNVEV (reference sequence).

The V and J genes are TRBV27 and TRBJ1-4; D not resolved. The CDR3 is 15 amino acids. Germline assignment: CDR1 MNHEY and CDR2 SMNVEV (reference sequence). Trimming stripped 6 bases from V and 1 base from J, with 12 bases between. CDR3 amino acids: CASRRQLGTNEKLFF. The DNA for the CDR3 is TGTGCCAGCAGGCGGCAACTAGGAACTAATGAAAAACTGTTTTTT. The complete variable domain, with remaining parts taken from reference TRBV27 and TRBJ1-4, reads EAQVTQNPRYLITVTGKKLTVTCSQNMNHEYMSWYRQDPGLGLRQIYYSMNVEVTDKGDVPEGYKVSRKEKRNFPLILESPSPNQTSLYFCASRRQLGTNEKLFFGSGTQLSVL.

This clone appeared a single time. The V gene is TRBV6-1, the J gene TRBJ2-1; 8 nucleotides agree with TRBD1. V was pared by 4 bases and J by 10 bases, with 9 bases of the junction left unmatched. CDR1 is MNHNS and CDR2 is SASEGT in the germline V gene. The CDR3 covers 14 residues. CDR3 nucleotide sequence: TGTGCCAGCAGTGGCTCAGGGGGCCGGAGGGAGCAGTTCTTC. Encoded protein: CASSGSGGRREQFF.

The gene calls are TRBV30 and TRBJ2-7, with TRBD2 matching over 8 bases. This CDR3 is 14 amino acids long. V trimming: 0 bases; J trimming: 3 bases; junction bases outside the gene matches: 4. Germline assignment: CDR1 GTSNPN and CDR2 SVGIG (reference sequence). The CDR3 is CAWSVREGLYEQYF. In DNA form, the CDR3 reads TGTGCCTGGAGTGTACGGGAGGGCCTCTACGAGCAGTACTTC.

This chain joins TRBV28 and TRBJ2-7; TRBD1 aligns across 7 bases. Trimming removed 5 bases from V and 2 bases from J; junction bases left unmatched: 9. The CDR3 runs to 15 residues. Germline lookup yields CDR1 MDHEN and CDR2 SYDVKM. CDR3: CASSPGQEPPYEQYF. For the CDR3, the DNA is TGTGCCAGCAGTCCCGGACAGGAACCCCCCTACGAGCAGTACTTC.

The chain combines TRBV19 with TRBJ2-5; D is uncertain. In germline, CDR1 is LNHDA, CDR2 SQIVND (reference sequence). With 4 bases removed from V and 5 bases from J, the gap between germline ends came to 17 bases. CDR3 size: 15 residues. The DNA for the CDR3 is TGTGCCAGTAGTAGAAATTCCGGCGGAGAGGAGACCCAGTACTTC. This sequence encodes CASSRNSGGEETQYF.

The gene calls are TRBV30 and TRBJ2-1, with 12 bases matching TRBD2. Germline V gene lookup returns CDR1 GTSNPN and CDR2 SVGIG (reference sequence). CDR3 size: 19 residues. Trimming at V came to 2 bases and at J to 1 base, leaving 12 bases not matched to a gene. As DNA, the CDR3 is TGTGCCTGGAGTAGATATCTAGCGGGAGGGCCAGGGTCCTACAATGAGCAGTTCTTC. Amino acids: CAWSRYLAGGPGSYNEQFF.

The chain is built from TRBV2 and TRBJ1-1, with 11 nucleotides matching TRBD1. Germline V CDR1 and CDR2: SNHLY, FYNNEI. This CDR3 comprises 15 residues. V trimming: 6 bases; J trimming: 1 base; junction bases outside the gene matches: 4. CDR3 sequence reads: CASSGQGASNTEAFF. The CDR3 DNA reads as TGTGCCAGCAGCGGACAGGGGGCCTCGAACACTGAAGCTTTCTTT.

V and J are TRBV27 and TRBJ1-5; a weak D match, TRBD1 (6 bases). The germline V gene encodes CDR1 MNHEY and CDR2 SMNVEV (reference sequence). Trimming took off 2 bases at V and 6 bases at J, with 11 bases between the two ends. The CDR3 extends over 14 amino acids. This CDR3 is CASSLTGYGQPQHF. Here the CDR3 DNA reads TGTGCCAGCAGTTTAACAGGGTACGGTCAGCCCCAGCATTTT.

The gene calls are TRBV19 and TRBJ1-2; D uncertain. Between the trimmed V and J ends, which lost 3 bases and 6 bases, there was a span of 11 bases. Germline V gene data show CDR1 as LNHDA and CDR2 as SQIVND (reference sequence). This CDR3 region has 13 residues. CDR3 DNA sequence: TGTGCCAGTAGTATTAGGAGCAGAGATGGCTACACCTTC. Translating it yields CASSIRSRDGYTF. Together with reference TRBV19 and TRBJ1-2, the CDR3 gives the full variable domain: DGGITQSPKYLFRKEGQNVTLSCEQNLNHDAMYWYRQDPGQGLRLIYYSQIVNDFQKGDIAEGYSVSREKKESFPLTVTSAQKNPTAFYLCASSIRSRDGYTFGSGTRLTVV.

The rearrangement uses TRBV6-1 and TRBJ2-7; D call uncertain. The V gene's germline CDR1 is MNHNS and CDR2 SASEGT. V was pared by 2 bases and J by 6 bases, with 11 bases between. This CDR3 contains 13 residues. The CDR3 coding sequence is TGTGCCAGCAGTGAAACACACAGTATCGAGCAGTACTTC. Protein: CASSETHSIEQYF.

This chain links TRBV11-3 with TRBJ2-1; TRBD2 aligns across 8 bases. CDR1 is SGHNT and CDR2 is YENEEA in the germline V gene. J lost 4 bases, V lost 3 bases, and 5 bases had no gene match. CDR3 length equals 15 residues. The CDR3 loop is CASSLREVKYNEQFF. The CDR3 coding sequence is TGTGCCAGCAGCTTGCGGGAGGTCAAGTACAATGAGCAGTTCTTC. The full variable domain, with the rest looked up from reference TRBV11-3 and TRBJ2-1, is EAGVVQSPRYKIIEKKQPVAFWCNPISGHNTLYWYLQNLGQGPELLIRYENEEAVDDSQLPKDRFSAERLKGVDSTLKIQPAELGDSAVYLCASSLREVKYNEQFFGPGTRLTVL.

In DNA, the CDR3 is TGCAGCGTTCGGACAGGGGAAGGCTACACCTTC. Amino acid sequence: CSVRTGEGYTF. The chain carries TRBV29-1 and TRBJ1-2, with 9 bases lining up with TRBD1. CDR1 is SQVTM, CDR2 ANQGSEA, per germline. The CDR3 covers 11 residues. Trimming at V came to 5 bases and at J to 8 bases, leaving 3 bases not matched to a gene. The full variable domain, its missing parts supplied by reference TRBV29-1 and TRBJ1-2, is SAVISQKPSRDICQRGTSLTIQCQVDSQVTMMFWYRQQPGQSLTLIATANQGSEATYESGFVIDKFPISRPNLTFSTLTVSNMSPEDSSIYLCSVRTGEGYTFGSGTRLTVV.

This clone has only a few counts. This chain links TRBV10-3 with TRBJ1-2; possibly TRBD1 for D (5 bases). V shed 10 bases and J shed 4 bases, with 19 bases lying between them. The CDR3 runs to 14 residues. CDR1 is ENHRY and CDR2 is SYGVKD in the germline V gene. The DNA of the CDR3 is TGTGCCACTCCAAGTGTAGGGGATGGCTATGGCTACACCTTC. Translating it yields CATPSVGDGYGYTF.

The chain recombines TRBV30 with TRBJ1-1; a possible D gene is TRBD1 (5 bases). The germline V gene encodes CDR1 GTSNPN and CDR2 SVGIG (reference sequence). Between the trimmed V and J ends, which lost 6 bases and 11 bases, there was a span of 13 bases. The CDR3 contains 10 residues. The CDR3 loop is CACRDFEAFF. DNA of the CDR3: TGTGCCTGTCGGGACTTCGAGGCTTTCTTT.

This chain uses TRBV7-3 with TRBJ1-1; the match to TRBD1 covers 11 bases. CDR1 and CDR2 from the germline V gene are SGHTA and FQGTGA. The ends lost 5 bases at V and 5 bases at J; junction bases unmatched: 4. This CDR3 has 14 residues. In nucleotides, the CDR3 is TGTGCCAGCAGCACCGGGACAGGGGGGACTGAAGCTTTCTTT. It is translated as CASSTGTGGTEAFF.

The chain combines TRBV7-9 with TRBJ2-2, with TRBD2 as a possible D gene (6 bases). The CDR3 sequence is 13 residues long. V lost 3 bases and J lost 5, with 7 bases in between. Per germline, CDR1 SEHNR and CDR2 FQNEAQ (reference sequence). The CDR3, as DNA: TGTGCCAGCAGCTTTGGAGGGACCGGGGAGCTGTTTTTT. Translated: CASSFGGTGELFF.

V usage is TRBV7-3 and J usage is TRBJ2-2; TRBD1 aligns across 9 bases. CDR3 length: 15 amino acids. The germline gives CDR1 SGHTA, CDR2 FQGTGA. V was clipped by 6 bases and J by 6 bases; unmatched bases: 8. CDR3 region: CASRPDRGGSGELFF. Written as DNA, the CDR3 is TGTGCCAGCAGACCGGACAGGGGCGGGTCCGGGGAGCTGTTTTTT. The entire variable domain, with the rest obtained from reference TRBV7-3 and TRBJ2-2, is as follows: GAGVSQTPSNKVTEKGKYVELRCDPISGHTALYWYRQSLGQGPEFLIYFQGTGAADDSGLPNDRFFAVRPEGSVSTLKIQRTERGDSAVYLCASRPDRGGSGELFFGEGSRLTVL.

The chain combines TRBV28 with TRBJ2-5; perhaps TRBD2 as D (5 bases). Trimming left V 4 bases short and J 5 bases short, with 14 bases between. In germline, CDR1 is MDHEN, CDR2 SYDVKM. This CDR3 spans 14 amino acids. CDR3 coding DNA: TGTGCCAGCAGTTCCCCGACTCTAGCCGAGACCCAGTACTTC. Translation: CASSSPTLAETQYF.